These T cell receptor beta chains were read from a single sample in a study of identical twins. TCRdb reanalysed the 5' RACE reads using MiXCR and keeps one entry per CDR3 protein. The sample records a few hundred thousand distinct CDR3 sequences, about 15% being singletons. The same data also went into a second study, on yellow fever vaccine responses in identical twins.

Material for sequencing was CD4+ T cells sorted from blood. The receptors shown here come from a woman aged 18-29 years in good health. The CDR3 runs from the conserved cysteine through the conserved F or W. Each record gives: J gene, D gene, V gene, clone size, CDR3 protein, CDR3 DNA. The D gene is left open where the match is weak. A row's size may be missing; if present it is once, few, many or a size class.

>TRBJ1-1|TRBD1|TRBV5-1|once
CASSSRQGLAEAFF
TGCGCCAGCAGCTCCAGACAGGGACTAGCTGAAGCTTTCTTT
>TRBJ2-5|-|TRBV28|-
CASSPTLDSKETQYF
TGTGCCAGCAGCCCAACCCTGGACAGCAAAGAGACCCAGTACTTC
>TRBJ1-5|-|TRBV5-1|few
CARNRVSCNQPQHF
TGCGCCAGAAACAGGGTTTCGTGCAATCAGCCCCAGCATTTT
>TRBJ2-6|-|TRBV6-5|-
CASRYTPTGPGANVLTF
TGTGCCAGCAGGTATACACCTACAGGACCCGGGGCCAACGTCCTGACTTTC
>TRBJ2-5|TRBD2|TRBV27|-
CASGGLAGGETQYF
TGTGCCAGCGGCGGACTAGCGGGAGGTGAGACCCAGTACTTC
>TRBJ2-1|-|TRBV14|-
CASSRTDPANEQFF
TGTGCCAGCAGCAGGACGGACCCCGCCAATGAGCAGTTCTTC
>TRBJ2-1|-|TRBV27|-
CASSLNGLHNEQFF
TGTGCCAGCAGTTTAAATGGCCTTCACAATGAGCAGTTCTTC
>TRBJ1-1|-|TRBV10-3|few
CAISGQATMNTEAFF
TGTGCCATCAGTGGACAGGCTACCATGAACACTGAAGCTTTCTTT
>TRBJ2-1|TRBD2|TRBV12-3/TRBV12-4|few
CASRPTSGPYNEQFF
TGTGCCAGCAGACCCACTAGCGGCCCCTACAATGAGCAGTTCTTC
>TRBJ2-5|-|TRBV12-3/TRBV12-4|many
CASRLGVQETQYF
TGTGCCAGTCGACTAGGGGTTCAAGAGACCCAGTACTTC
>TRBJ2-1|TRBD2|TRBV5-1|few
CASSLLVTGGPNEQFF
TGCGCCAGCAGCTTGTTGGTAACGGGAGGGCCAAATGAGCAGTTCTTC
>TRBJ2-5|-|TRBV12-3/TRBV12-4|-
CASSRGAGETQYF
TGTGCCAGCAGTCGAGGAGCGGGAGAGACCCAGTACTTC
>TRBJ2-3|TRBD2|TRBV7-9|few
CASSTGLGLDTQYF
TGTGCCAGCAGCACAGGACTAGGCCTAGATACGCAGTATTTT
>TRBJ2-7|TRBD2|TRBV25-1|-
CASSETGLAIYEQYF
TGTGCCAGCAGTGAAACGGGACTAGCAATCTACGAGCAGTACTTC
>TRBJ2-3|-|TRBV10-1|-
CASSTGGAATDTQYF
TGCGCCAGCAGTACCGGAGGAGCGGCTACAGATACGCAGTATTTT
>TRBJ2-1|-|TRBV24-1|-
CATSDSWGSYNEQFF
TGTGCCACCAGTGATAGTTGGGGTTCCTACAATGAGCAGTTCTTC
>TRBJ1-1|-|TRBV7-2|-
CASSSHPGRVSTEAFF
TGTGCCAGCAGCTCCCACCCCGGGAGAGTAAGCACTGAAGCTTTCTTT
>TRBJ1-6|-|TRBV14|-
CASSSGPSNHSPLHF
TGTGCCAGCAGCTCCGGTCCCTCGAACCATTCACCCCTCCACTTT
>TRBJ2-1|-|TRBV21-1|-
CASSRPASGSSYNEQFF
TGTGCCAGCAGCAGACCCGCTAGCGGGAGCTCCTACAATGAGCAGTTCTTC
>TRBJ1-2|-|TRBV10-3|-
CAIRAGATNYGYTF
TGTGCCATCAGAGCCGGGGCTACTAACTATGGCTACACCTTC
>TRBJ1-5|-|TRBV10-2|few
CASSGGQFNQPQHF
TGCGCCAGCAGTGGTGGACAGTTCAATCAGCCCCAGCATTTT
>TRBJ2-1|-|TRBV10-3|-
CAISESLLADNEQFF
TGTGCCATCAGTGAGTCGTTGTTAGCGGACAATGAGCAGTTCTTC
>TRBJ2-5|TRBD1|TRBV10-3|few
CAISRDRGLETQYF
TGTGCCATCAGTCGGGACAGGGGGCTCGAGACCCAGTACTTC
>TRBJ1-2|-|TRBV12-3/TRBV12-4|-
CASRRDGVDGYTF
TGTGCCAGCAGACGGGACGGAGTAGATGGCTACACCTTC
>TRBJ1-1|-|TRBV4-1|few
CASSQQANTEAFF
TGCGCCAGCAGCCAACAGGCGAACACTGAAGCTTTCTTT
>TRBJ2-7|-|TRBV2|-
CASSETTVSYEQYF
TGTGCCAGCAGTGAAACGACAGTGAGCTACGAGCAGTACTTC
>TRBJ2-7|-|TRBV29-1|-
CSAGDIRSYEQYF
TGCAGCGCGGGGGATATACGCTCCTACGAGCAGTACTTC
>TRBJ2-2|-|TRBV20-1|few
CSARGVTTNTGELFF
TGCAGTGCTAGAGGGGTGACTACGAACACCGGGGAGCTGTTTTTT
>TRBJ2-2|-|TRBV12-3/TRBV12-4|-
CASSFESTGELFF
TGTGCCAGCAGTTTTGAGTCCACCGGGGAGCTGTTTTTT
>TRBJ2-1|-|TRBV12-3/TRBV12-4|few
CAFRGSEICEQFF
TGTGCCTTCCGGGGTAGCGAAATATGTGAGCAGTTCTTC
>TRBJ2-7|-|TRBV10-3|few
CAISERGKSYEQYF
TGTGCCATCAGTGAGCGGGGGAAGAGCTACGAGCAGTACTTC
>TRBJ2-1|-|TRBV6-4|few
CASSDLQRAEQFF
TGTGCCAGCAGTGACCTTCAGCGGGCTGAGCAGTTCTTC
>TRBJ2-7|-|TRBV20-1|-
CSATPRDYEQYF
TGCAGTGCTACCCCCAGGGACTACGAGCAGTACTTC
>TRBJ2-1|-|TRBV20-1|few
CSARGLANDEQFF
TGCAGTGCTAGAGGATTAGCGAACGATGAGCAGTTCTTC
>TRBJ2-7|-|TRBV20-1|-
CSAPDRTDEQYF
TGCAGTGCTCCCGACAGGACTGATGAGCAGTACTTC
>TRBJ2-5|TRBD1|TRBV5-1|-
CASSLGDSLETQYF
TGCGCCAGCAGCTTAGGGGACAGTTTAGAGACCCAGTACTTC
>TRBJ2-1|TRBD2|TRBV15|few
CATSRGLAGSHEQFF
TGTGCCACCAGCAGAGGACTAGCGGGATCCCATGAGCAGTTCTTC
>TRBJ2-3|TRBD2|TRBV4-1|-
CASSPLGLAGADTQYF
TGCGCCAGCAGCCCCCTTGGGCTAGCGGGAGCAGATACGCAGTATTTT
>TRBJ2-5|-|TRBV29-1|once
CSVGTLAETQYF
TGCAGCGTAGGGACCCTTGCAGAGACCCAGTACTTC
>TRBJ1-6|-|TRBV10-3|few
CAISPGGAVPNSPLHF
TGTGCCATCAGCCCGGGAGGGGCCGTCCCAAATTCACCCCTCCACTTT
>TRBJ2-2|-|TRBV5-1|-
CASSLELFF
TGCGCCAGCAGCTTGGAGCTGTTTTTT
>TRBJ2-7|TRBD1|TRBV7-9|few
CASSSQDRAAYEQYF
TGTGCCAGCAGCTCCCAGGACAGGGCGGCCTACGAGCAGTACTTC
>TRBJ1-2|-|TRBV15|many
CATSIHQGYGYTF
TGTGCCACCAGCATCCATCAGGGCTATGGCTACACCTTC
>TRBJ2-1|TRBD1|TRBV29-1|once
CSVRRTGTGENEQFF
TGCAGCGTTCGAAGGACCGGGACAGGGGAAAATGAGCAGTTCTTC
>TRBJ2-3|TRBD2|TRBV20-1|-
CSARGTSGGTDTQYF
TGCAGTGCTAGAGGGACTAGCGGGGGCACAGATACGCAGTATTTT
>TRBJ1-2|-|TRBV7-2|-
CASNARSGRGYGYTF
TGTGCCAGCAACGCCAGGTCAGGGCGCGGCTATGGCTACACCTTC
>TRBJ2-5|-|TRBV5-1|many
CASSLDRGEETQYF
TGCGCCAGCAGCTTGGATAGGGGGGAAGAGACCCAGTACTTC
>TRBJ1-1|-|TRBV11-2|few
CASSLVWGQGAFF
TGTGCCAGCAGCTTAGTCTGGGGGCAGGGGGCTTTCTTT
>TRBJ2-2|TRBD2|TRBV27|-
CASSLWGLAGRELFF
TGTGCCAGCAGTTTATGGGGACTAGCCGGCCGGGAGCTGTTTTTT
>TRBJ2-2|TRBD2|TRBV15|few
CATSRPLGGLAKTGELFF
TGTGCCACCAGCAGGCCTCTGGGGGGACTAGCGAAGACCGGGGAGCTGTTTTTT
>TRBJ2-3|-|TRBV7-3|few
CASSLRITNTDTQYF
TGTGCCAGCAGCTTAAGAATAACAAACACAGATACGCAGTATTTT
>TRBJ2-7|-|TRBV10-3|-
CAISGDRNTYEQYF
TGTGCCATCAGTGGCGACAGGAACACCTACGAGCAGTACTTC
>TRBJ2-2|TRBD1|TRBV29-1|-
CSVGDRNTGELFF
TGCAGCGTTGGGGACAGGAACACCGGGGAGCTGTTTTTT
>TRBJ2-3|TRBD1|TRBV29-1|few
CSVDGQGVDTQYF
TGCAGCGTTGACGGACAGGGGGTAGATACGCAGTATTTT
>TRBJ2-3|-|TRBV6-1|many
CASRNAGTTDTQYF
TGTGCCAGCAGAAATGCCGGGACTACAGATACGCAGTATTTT
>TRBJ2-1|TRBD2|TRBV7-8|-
CASSSPRTSGGLNEQFF
TGTGCCAGCAGCTCCCCCCGCACTAGCGGGGGACTAAATGAGCAGTTCTTC
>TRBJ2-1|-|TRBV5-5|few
CASSLNEGRSSYNEQFF
TGTGCCAGCAGCTTAAACGAGGGCCGGAGCTCCTACAATGAGCAGTTCTTC